One sample yielded the 12 T cell receptor beta chains listed below, sequenced in a study of blood T cell repertoires in COVID-19. Only in-frame clones appear in the TCRdb table, and some are missing; sequencing was by immunoSEQ multiplex PCR. The sample shows some 350,000 clones, roughly 90% of them seen only once. The sequencing input was peripheral blood. These receptors were taken from a man between 18 and 29 years old with active or convalescent COVID-19.

The chain links TRBV9 to TRBJ2-1; 7 bases are shared with TRBD1. The CDR3 is 13 residues long. Looked up from germline, CDR1 is SGDLS and CDR2 is YYNGEE. Unmatched junction bases numbered 6, after V lost 4 bases and J lost 8 bases. In DNA, the CDR3 is TGTGCCAGCAGCCCCCGACAGGGCCATGAGCAGTTCTTC. Translating it yields CASSPRQGHEQFF.

In DNA, the CDR3 is TGTGCCAGCAGCCCATTGCTAGCGGCGAACACCGGGGAGCTGTTTTTT. Its translation is CASSPLLAANTGELFF. The chain uses TRBV27 and TRBJ2-2, with 7 bases aligning to TRBD2. Germline CDR1 and CDR2: MNHEY and SMNVEV (reference sequence). V lost 6 bases and J lost 0; bases outside the gene matches: 7. The CDR3 spans 16 residues.

The chain uses TRBV7-9 and TRBJ1-2; TRBD1 aligns across 7 bases. V lost 2 bases, J lost 2 bases, and 5 bases stayed unmatched. This CDR3 has 15 amino acids. CDR1 and CDR2 from the germline V gene are SEHNR and FQNEAQ (reference sequence). The CDR3 coding sequence is TGTGCCAGCAGCTTACACGGGACAGACAACTATGGCTACACCTTC. Translated: CASSLHGTDNYGYTF.

The chain links TRBV28 to TRBJ2-4, with 11 bases aligning to TRBD2. Germline V gives CDR1 MDHEN, CDR2 SYDVKM. V lost 5 bases, J lost 4 bases, and 10 bases stayed unmatched. CDR3 length: 17 residues. The CDR3 loop is CASSAGSASGGKNIQYF. The CDR3 nucleotides read TGTGCCAGCAGTGCGGGCTCGGCTAGCGGGGGGAAAAACATTCAGTACTTC.

The gene calls are TRBV10-2 and TRBJ2-3, with 10 nucleotides matching TRBD2. The J segment lost 4 bases and the V segment lost 6 bases, leaving 19 bases of the junction unmatched. The length of the CDR3 is 19 residues. Germline lookup yields CDR1 WSHSY and CDR2 SAAADI. The CDR3 coding sequence is TGCGCCAGCAGACCCGGACAAGGCTCTAGCGGGAGCGCCCCAGATACGCAGTATTTT. Protein product: CASRPGQGSSGSAPDTQYF.

This rearrangement joins TRBV5-5 to TRBJ2-7; no firm D call. Germline CDR1 SGHKS, CDR2 YYEKEE (reference sequence). With 0 bases removed from V and 4 bases from J, the gap between germline ends came to 14 bases. The CDR3 spans 15 residues. The CDR3 nucleotides are TGTGCCAGCAGCTTGGTTGGTATACCTACTTACGAGCAGTACTTC. Translation: CASSLVGIPTYEQYF.

V is TRBV18 and J is TRBJ2-1; 10 nucleotides agree with TRBD2. The ends lost 6 bases at V and 9 bases at J; junction bases unmatched: 14. The CDR3 consists of 16 residues. Germline CDR1 KGHSH, CDR2 LQKENI. The CDR3 protein is CASSTWASGRIGEQFF. Here the CDR3 DNA reads TGTGCCAGCTCCACCTGGGCTAGCGGGAGAATTGGTGAGCAGTTCTTC.

The rearrangement links TRBV4-3 to TRBJ2-7; tentative D call: TRBD1 (5 bases). CDR1 LGHNA and CDR2 YSLEER come from the germline V gene. The CDR3 is 14 amino acids. V lost 0 bases to trimming and J lost 2 bases, with 8 bases between them. CDR3 sequence reads: CASSQEGQTYEQYF. As DNA, the CDR3 is TGCGCCAGCAGCCAAGAGGGGCAGACCTACGAGCAGTACTTC.

In the case of this clone: Other DNA sequences from this sample encode an identical CDR3 as well. The chain couples TRBV6-5 to TRBJ2-5; 10 positions match TRBD1. V lost 5 bases and J lost 4; bases outside the gene matches: 1. The germline V gene encodes CDR1 MNHEY and CDR2 SVGAGI. The CDR3 contains 13 residues. This CDR3 reads CASSRDRGETQYF. CDR3 in DNA: TGTGCCAGCAGTCGGGACAGGGGAGAGACCCAGTACTTC.

The chain links TRBV11-2 to TRBJ2-7, with TRBD1 identical over 7 bases. Trimming cost V 0 bases and J 1 base; bases outside gene matches: 6. The germline V gene has CDR1 SGHAT and CDR2 FQNNGV. The CDR3 covers 16 residues. CDR3 in amino acids: CASSLDRTGVSYEQYF. The CDR3 coding sequence is TGTGCCAGCAGCTTAGATCGTACAGGGGTGTCCTACGAGCAGTACTTC. Based on the CDR3 plus reference TRBV11-2 and TRBJ2-7, the full variable domain is EAGVAQSPRYKIIEKRQSVAFWCNPISGHATLYWYQQILGQGPKLLIQFQNNGVVDDSQLPKDRFSAERLKGVDSTLKIQPAKLEDSAVYLCASSLDRTGVSYEQYFGPGTRLTVT.

CDR3 sequence (DNA): TGTGCCAGCAGTTTCCGGACAGGTTCCTATGGCTACACCTTC. The encoded protein is CASSFRTGSYGYTF. This chain joins TRBV28 and TRBJ1-2; 7 bases agree with TRBD1. The germline gives CDR1 MDHEN, CDR2 SYDVKM. V shed 3 bases, J shed 4 bases, and the junction held 5 bases outside the gene matches. The length of the CDR3 is 14 residues.

The chain has TRBV27 and TRBJ1-5, with 8 bases aligning to TRBD1. V lost 5 bases, J lost 2 bases, and 11 bases stayed unmatched. The germline CDR1 and CDR2 sequences are MNHEY and SMNVEV (reference sequence). The CDR3 length is 17 residues. The CDR3 reads CASSARQGTVGNQPQHF. The CDR3 nucleotides are TGTGCCAGCAGTGCACGACAGGGGACGGTAGGCAATCAGCCCCAGCATTTT.